The 14 T cell receptor beta chains below all came from one sample that was sequenced in a study of Graves' ophthalmopathy and Graves' hyperthyroidism. Amplified TCR beta CDR3 regions were obtained using RNA transcripts as template. Investigators did first-round RT-PCR with HTBI primers, then second-round multiplex PCR. From the multiplex PCR reads, TCRdb called clonotypes with MiXCR, one entry per CDR3 protein. The sample contains over 650,000 distinct CDR3 sequences, over 40% of which appear only once. The sequenced sample was peripheral blood. Receptors originate from an adult man with Graves' ophthalmopathy.

The chain couples TRBV29-1 to TRBJ1-2, with 8 nucleotides matching TRBD1. This CDR3 is built from 16 residues. Trimming took 2 bases from V and 8 from J; bases not matched to a gene: 16. In germline, CDR1 is SQVTM, CDR2 ANQGSEA. The DNA for the CDR3 is TGCAGCGTTGAAACATTGGACAGGGTGAATACTGAAGGCTACACCTTC. It is translated as CSVETLDRVNTEGYTF.

Comment on this clonotype: The conserved final phenylalanine or tryptophan is absent from the CDR3, which likely points to a read error. No DNA is shown, since the ends of the CDR3 on it are uncertain; the CDR3 is the one TCRdb lists. The CDR3 loop reads CASSQEVSR. The chain combines TRBV7-3 with TRBJ2-2. The CDR3 spans 9 amino acids, including both terminal residues. CDR1 is SGHTA and CDR2 is FQGTGA in the germline V gene.

V and J are TRBV11-2 and TRBJ2-5, with D tentatively TRBD1 (5 bases). V lost 5 bases, J lost 4 bases, and 14 bases lay in between. Germline loops: CDR1 SGHAT, CDR2 FQNNGV. This CDR3 spans 14 amino acids. This CDR3 reads CASSQEIRGETQYF. The CDR3 coding sequence is TGTGCCAGCAGCCAGGAGATAAGGGGAGAGACCCAGTACTTC.

The V and J genes are TRBV20-1 and TRBJ1-4; tentatively, D is TRBD1 (6 bases). This CDR3 is 15 amino acids long. Trimming left V 6 bases short and J 3 bases short, with 17 bases between. The germline V gene has CDR1 DFQATT and CDR2 SNEGSKA (reference sequence). In nucleotides, the CDR3 is TGCAGTGCCCTAGGGGGGGATGGCTCTAATGAAAAACTGTTTTTT. Encoded protein: CSALGGDGSNEKLFF.

The rearrangement uses TRBV6-2 or TRBV6-3 and TRBJ2-7; 10 nucleotides line up with TRBD1. V lost 6 bases, J lost 6 bases, and 17 bases stayed unmatched. Germline CDR1 and CDR2: MNHEY and SVGEGT. The CDR3 spans 17 residues. Here the CDR3 DNA reads TGTGCCAGCAGCCGGGACAGGGGCGAAACGGGAGGATCCGAGCAGTACTTC. Amino acid sequence: CASSRDRGETGGSEQYF.

The rearrangement joins TRBV27 to TRBJ1-4; D is perhaps TRBD1 (5 bases). In germline, CDR1 is MNHEY, CDR2 SMNVEV (reference sequence). V gave up 2 bases and J gave up 8 bases, with 9 bases separating them. The CDR3 totals 13 residues. DNA of the CDR3: TGTGCCAGCAGTTTAGGGACTAGGGAAAAACTGTTTTTT. Protein sequence: CASSLGTREKLFF.

This clonotype was seen just once. The chain links TRBV29-1 to TRBJ1-5; a weak D match, TRBD1 (6 bases). CDR1 and CDR2 (germline): SQVTM, ANQGSEA. The V end was cut by 6 bases, the J end by 14 bases, with 17 bases between. The CDR3 length is 11 residues. The CDR3 region is CSVAGGGDEHF. CDR3 in DNA: TGCAGCGTCGCAGGAGGGGGTGACGAGCATTTT.

The chain has TRBV10-3 and TRBJ2-2, with unresolved D. V lost 7 bases and J lost 8, with 5 bases in between. This CDR3 is 10 amino acids long. Germline values: CDR1 ENHRY, CDR2 SYGVKD. CDR3: CAITQGELFF. CDR3 bases: TGTGCCATCACACAGGGGGAGCTGTTTTTT.

The chain joins TRBV7-6 to TRBJ1-1; D remains unclear. V was pared by 5 bases and J by 1 base, with 11 bases between. The CDR3 has 14 residues. Germline loops: CDR1 SGHVS, CDR2 FNYEAQ. The CDR3 spells CASSQENRNTEAFF. For the CDR3, the DNA is TGTGCCAGCAGCCAAGAAAACAGGAACACTGAAGCTTTCTTT. The full variable domain, rest sourced from reference TRBV7-6 and TRBJ1-1, is GAGVSQSPRYKVTKRGQDVALRCDPISGHVSLYWYRQALGQGPEFLTYFNYEAQQDKSGLPNDRFSAERPEGSISTLTIQRTEQRDSAMYRCASSQENRNTEAFFGQGTRLTVV.

The sample holds many counts of this clonotype. The rearrangement uses TRBV4-2 and TRBJ2-7; 7 nucleotides align to TRBD2. CDR3 size: 16 residues. V lost 0 bases and J lost 6; bases outside the gene matches: 11. Germline V CDR1 and CDR2: LGHNA, YNFKEQ. This chain's CDR3 is CASSQDRMTSPREQYF. In DNA form, the CDR3 reads TGTGCCAGCAGCCAAGATCGAATGACTAGCCCCCGCGAGCAGTACTTC.

This clonotype was observed a few times. This chain connects TRBV19 to TRBJ1-5; maybe TRBD1 (5 bases). The CDR3 runs to 17 residues. Germline V lookup: CDR1 LNHDA, CDR2 SQIVND (reference sequence). Deletions cut 11 bases from V and 0 bases from J, with 23 bases between. DNA for the CDR3: TGTGCCTCCCAAAAGCGGGGCGGGGATAGTAGCAATCAGCCCCAGCATTTT. Its translation is CASQKRGGDSSNQPQHF.

With respect to this clonotype: A much larger clone lies a single base off, so this may be a read error. Likely a read error: the CDR3 ends without its conserved phenylalanine or tryptophan. V is TRBV2 and J is TRBJ1-4; 8 bases line up with TRBD1. Germline V gives CDR1 SNHLY, CDR2 FYNNEI. The V and J ends lost 5 bases and 8 bases, in that order; junction bases with no gene match: 10. The CDR3 totals 15 residues. CDR3 DNA sequence: TGTGCCAGCAGTACCCAGGGGGCGGTAGAAGAAAAACTGTTTATT. It codes for CASSTQGAVEEKLFI.

The J gene is TRBJ2-2, the V gene TRBV4-1; D gene unclear. Between the trimmed V and J ends, which lost 4 bases and 5 bases, there was a span of 14 bases. This CDR3 has 15 residues. Germline V gene sequence: CDR1 MGHRA, CDR2 YSYEKL. CDR3 sequence: CASSLSPTGTGELFF. The CDR3 nucleotides read TGCGCCAGCAGCCTTAGCCCCACCGGGACCGGGGAGCTGTTTTTT.

Worth noting for this clonotype: This may be a read error, as it is one base from a much larger clone. The chain recombines TRBV25-1 with TRBJ2-3, with D uncertain. This CDR3 is 14 amino acids long. Germline-derived CDR1 and CDR2 are MGHDK and SYGVNS. In DNA form, the CDR3 reads TGTGCCGGCAGTCATTCAGTTGGGACAGATACGCAGTATTTT. Protein: CAGSHSVGTDTQYF.